Here is one TCR beta chain with its context. Its antigen is not identified. The germline V gene encodes CDR1 SGHRS and CDR2 YFSETQ. The germline V and J ends were trimmed by 0 bases and 1 base, with 9 bases remaining between them. The CDR3 is 15 amino acids. This sample is drawn from a study of T cells in tuberculosis. Study-level results: Selection depended on which cryopreserved specimens were available.

Profiling relied on immunoSEQ multiplex PCR, and the TCRdb table lists in-frame clones only, not all of them. The sample includes about 30,000 clones, just over 90% of them seen just once. The rearrangement uses TRBV5-1 and TRBJ2-3, with D tentatively TRBD2 (5 bases). Sequencing was performed on PBMCs. This sequence was found in a donor between 10 and 35 years old with latent tuberculosis or without tuberculosis infection. CDR3 nucleotides: TGCGCCAGCAGCTTGGGTGGGAGTGGCACAGATACGCAGTATTTT. This gives the protein CASSLGGSGTDTQYF.